This T cell receptor (beta chain) was recovered during a study of shared clonotypes between healthy human individuals. The CDR3 is made up of 17 amino acids. Germline CDR1 is MNHNS and CDR2 is SASEGT. V shed 1 base and J 3 bases; nucleotides not matched to a gene: 10. This clone was seen a single time. At a deep level, the assay was run. Authors' processing steps: ImmunoSEQ output held junction-only sequences without quality scores, so filtering differed. Sequencing was performed with immunoSEQ multiplex PCR; in TCRdb, only in-frame clones are kept and a portion is missing. V, J and clone size are those of that table, while D and trimming were read from the DNA. Altogether more than 500,000 clones are present, 95% to 96% being singletons, with the ten largest covering 0.05% to 0.08%.

The material sequenced was naive CD4+ T cells sorted from blood. The subset denotes: CD45RA+ positively selected. The receptor was derived from a woman aged 25 to 39 in good health. The chain carries TRBV6-1 and TRBJ1-1; the match to TRBD1 covers 8 bases. The CDR3 DNA follows: TGTGCCAGCAGTGAAGGTCTCAGGGGGCGAGTGTACACTGAAGCTTTCTTT. It encodes CASSEGLRGRVYTEAFF.